This entry lists 15 T cell receptor beta chains sequenced from one sample in a study of blood T cell repertoires in COVID-19. Data came from immunoSEQ multiplex PCR; TCRdb stores just in-frame clones and leaves some out. The sample contains about 39,000 clones, 91% of which appear only once. The sample consisted of peripheral blood. The receptors here all came from a man aged 45-65 years with active COVID-19.

In its sample, this clone was seen a few times. The J gene is TRBJ1-6, the V gene TRBV19; D may be TRBD1 (6 bases). The CDR3 is made up of 15 amino acids. V shed 6 bases and J shed 2 bases, with 11 bases lying between them. Germline V gives CDR1 LNHDA, CDR2 SQIVND (reference sequence). CDR3 coding DNA: TGTGCCAGTAGCACGGACAGACCCTATAATTCACCCCTCCACTTT. This sequence encodes CASSTDRPYNSPLHF.

This chain joins TRBV29-1 and TRBJ2-7, with 8 bases matching TRBD1. CDR1 and CDR2 from the germline V gene are SQVTM and ANQGSEA. The V and J ends lost 3 bases and 3 bases, in that order; junction bases with no gene match: 13. The CDR3 is 16 amino acids. CDR3 bases: TGCAGCGTTGAGAGAGGGGGGACAGGTGAGGGCTACGAGCAGTACTTC. This gives the protein CSVERGGTGEGYEQYF.

The V call is TRBV2, the J call TRBJ2-1; 12 positions match TRBD2. V shed 2 bases, J shed 10 bases, and the junction held 6 bases outside the gene matches. Germline CDR1 is SNHLY and CDR2 is FYNNEI. The CDR3 length is 15 residues. For the CDR3, the DNA is TGTGCCAGCAGTGAACTAGCGGGGGGGCCCGGGGAGCAGTTCTTC. It translates to CASSELAGGPGEQFF.

The chain recombines TRBV25-1 with TRBJ2-1; 10 positions agree with TRBD1. Germline trimming cut 2 bases from V and 6 bases from J; bases unmatched to any gene: 7. The CDR3 has 16 amino acids. Germline V gene data show CDR1 as MGHDK and CDR2 as SYGVNS. CDR3 in DNA: TGTGCCAGCAGTGAAAGGGGGACAGGGGTCCCCAATGAGCAGTTCTTC. Its protein is CASSERGTGVPNEQFF.

The gene calls are TRBV5-1 and TRBJ1-2, with D tentatively TRBD1 (6 bases). The CDR3 is made up of 14 amino acids. The V end was cut by 0 bases, the J end by 5 bases, with 11 bases between. Germline V gene lookup returns CDR1 SGHRS and CDR2 YFSETQ. CDR3 residues: CASSLGTELYGYTF. The CDR3 DNA reads TGCGCCAGCAGCTTGGGGACAGAGCTATATGGCTACACCTTC.

The genes are TRBV18 and TRBJ1-2, with 8 positions matching TRBD1. V shed 3 bases and J 8 bases; nucleotides not matched to a gene: 14. This CDR3 contains 16 residues. Germline CDR1 is KGHSH and CDR2 is LQKENI. CDR3 bases: TGTGCCAGCTCACCTACAAACGACAGGGGTCGGCTGGGCTACACCTTC. It specifies CASSPTNDRGRLGYTF.

This chain joins TRBV5-4 and TRBJ2-1, with TRBD2 as a possible D gene (7 bases). Germline V gene lookup returns CDR1 SGHNT and CDR2 YYREEE (reference sequence). V gave up 0 bases and J gave up 5 bases, with 18 bases separating them. The CDR3 spans 17 residues. The CDR3 protein is CASSLALPGGWDNEQFF. CDR3 nucleotide sequence: TGTGCCAGCAGCTTGGCCCTCCCGGGGGGCTGGGACAATGAGCAGTTCTTC.

The count of this clone is one. For the CDR3, the DNA is TGTGCCAGCAGTGAACAGGATGAAGAGACCCAGTACTTC. Translating gives CASSEQDEETQYF. The chain couples TRBV2 to TRBJ2-5; D is unclear. Germline V gene data show CDR1 as SNHLY and CDR2 as FYNNEI. The CDR3 has 13 residues. V lost 2 bases and J lost 3, with 7 bases in between. Full variable domain (missing parts from reference TRBV2 and TRBJ2-5): EPEVTQTPSHQVTQMGQEVILRCVPISNHLYFYWYRQILGQKVEFLVSFYNNEISEKSEIFDDQFSVERPDGSNFTLKIRSTKLEDSAMYFCASSEQDEETQYFGPGTRLLVL.

DNA of the CDR3: TGTGCCAGCAGCCCCTGGGACATTAATTCACCCCTCCACTTT. Translation: CASSPWDINSPLHF. The V gene is TRBV9, the J gene TRBJ1-6; maybe TRBD1 (6 bases). The CDR3 extends over 14 amino acids. Germline assignment: CDR1 SGDLS and CDR2 YYNGEE. V lost 4 bases to trimming and J lost 6 bases, with 11 bases between them.

Turning to this clone: Different DNA sequences within this sample yield the same CDR3. The chain joins TRBV12-3 or TRBV12-4 to TRBJ1-2, with 8 nucleotides matching TRBD1. CDR3 length equals 12 residues. V lost 5 bases to trimming and J lost 8 bases; unmatched junction nucleotides: 4. CDR3 region: CASSPGGRGYTF. In DNA form, the CDR3 reads TGTGCCAGCAGTCCAGGGGGCCGGGGCTACACCTTC.

The gene calls are TRBV30 and TRBJ1-2, with D unclear. The CDR3 runs to 13 residues. CDR1 is GTSNPN and CDR2 is SVGIG in the germline V gene (reference sequence). The V and J ends lost 2 bases and 4 bases respectively, with 11 bases between them. CDR3: CAWSLEGIYGYTF. In DNA form, the CDR3 reads TGTGCCTGGAGTCTGGAGGGCATCTATGGCTACACCTTC. Drawing the rest from reference TRBV30 and TRBJ1-2, the complete variable domain is SQTIHQWPATLVQPVGSPLSLECTVEGTSNPNLYWYRQAAGRGLQLLFYSVGIGQISSEVPQNLSASRPQDRQFILSSKKLLLSDSGFYLCAWSLEGIYGYTFGSGTRLTVV.

The chain recombines TRBV3-1 (or the pseudogene TRBV3-2) with TRBJ1-3; no definite D call. V dropped 4 bases and J dropped 6 bases, with 7 bases sitting between them. The germline CDR1 and CDR2 sequences are LGHDT and YNNKEL (reference sequence). CDR3 length: 12 residues. CDR3 nucleotides: TGTGCCAGCAGCCCCAACTCAAACACCATATATTTT. It is translated as CASSPNSNTIYF.

The CDR3 coding sequence is TGTGCCTGGAGTTCGGGGGGCCTTCTTTACGAGCAGTACTTC. This sequence encodes CAWSSGGLLYEQYF. The chain joins TRBV30 to TRBJ2-7; a weak D match, TRBD2 (7 bases). CDR3 length equals 14 residues. V lost 2 bases, J lost 4 bases, and 15 bases lay in between. The germline V gene has CDR1 GTSNPN and CDR2 SVGIG (reference sequence).

The chain couples TRBV10-3 to TRBJ2-7; 7 bases match TRBD2. This CDR3 region has 14 residues. Germline CDR1 and CDR2: ENHRY and SYGVKD. The V gene end was trimmed by 6 bases and the J gene end by 3 bases; junction bases not matched to a gene: 8. The CDR3: CAISGVSGNYEQYF. CDR3 DNA sequence: TGTGCCATCAGCGGGGTCAGCGGGAACTACGAGCAGTACTTC.

The rearrangement links TRBV29-1 to TRBJ2-7; D is possibly TRBD1 (6 bases). The V and J ends lost 4 bases and 6 bases respectively, with 16 bases between them. CDR3 length equals 13 residues. Germline V lookup: CDR1 SQVTM, CDR2 ANQGSEA. The CDR3: CSVVAGAPGEQYF. The CDR3 DNA reads as TGCAGCGTTGTAGCAGGGGCCCCGGGCGAGCAGTACTTC.